This record looks at one T cell receptor (beta chain) sequence and its context. Its antigen is still unknown. With the read ending 3 residues before the CDR3 end, the germline J gene is used to fill in that end. These data originate in a study of T cell clonality in common variable immunodeficiency. Findings and caveats of the study: Compared with healthy controls, CVID subjects showed increased TCRbeta clonality, mostly in about a third. Fewer TCRbeta clones were shared among CVID subjects than controls. Common variable immunodeficiency TCR beta sequences reportedly had fewer deletions and N-nucleotide insertions.

Control and CVID samples contributed equal amounts of genomic DNA. Generated by immunoSEQ multiplex PCR, the TCRdb table keeps only in-frame clones and is missing some. This sample carries about 37,000 clones and no singletons, and 2.5% to 3% goes to the top ten. Germline loops: CDR1 WSHSY, CDR2 SAAADI. The CDR3 spans 13 residues. V was clipped by 3 bases and J by 3 bases, with 6 bases between them. This sequence originates from a person aged 18-70 years in good health. V usage is TRBV10-2 and J usage is TRBJ1-3, with TRBD1 as a possible D gene (6 bases). The specimen sequenced was peripheral blood mononuclear cells. CDR3 sequence: CASSDRGGNTIYF. Partial CDR3 DNA: TGCGCCAGCAGTGACAGGGGTGGAAACACC.